This TCR beta chain originates from a study of blood T cell repertoires in COVID-19. Produced via immunoSEQ multiplex PCR; TCRdb's table is partial and in-frame only. The sample has tens of thousands of clones, about nine tenths seen once. This CDR3 contains 14 residues. V was clipped by 6 bases and J by 5 bases; unmatched bases: 8. Germline V gene lookup returns CDR1 SGHRS and CDR2 YFSETQ. The chain employs TRBV5-1 and TRBJ1-1; TRBD1 matches at 9 bases. The sample was peripheral blood. The TCR comes from a human donor in a cohort sampled during active COVID-19. The CDR3 region is CASTEQGAGTEAFF. CDR3 bases: TGCGCCAGCACCGAACAGGGGGCCGGAACTGAAGCTTTCTTT.